These 14 T cell receptor beta chains were sequenced from one sample in a study of identifying expanded T cells in peripheral blood. This table comes from immunoSEQ multiplex PCR, and its TCRdb copy is limited to in-frame clones, with some not included. Of 100,000 or so clones in the sample, roughly 89% are singletons; the top ten hold about a sixth. Material for sequencing was blood. Source of these receptors: a person aged 18 to 69 in good health.

This clone is a singleton in its sample. The chain joins TRBV9 to TRBJ2-2, with a possible D match to TRBD1 (5 bases). Germline-derived CDR1 and CDR2 are SGDLS and YYNGEE. V lost 2 bases to trimming and J lost 6 bases, with 11 bases between them. The CDR3 has 14 residues. The DNA of the CDR3 is TGTGCCAGCAGCGTCACCGAAGGGGCCGGGGAGCTGTTTTTT. Protein product: CASSVTEGAGELFF.

This rearrangement joins TRBV2 to TRBJ1-4, with 9 bases aligning to TRBD1. Germline V CDR1 and CDR2: SNHLY, FYNNEI. This CDR3 region has 14 residues. V shed 7 bases, J shed 9 bases, and the junction held 9 bases outside the gene matches. In DNA, the CDR3 is TGTGCCAGCACCGCAGACAGGGGGACAAAAAAACTGTTTTTT. Its protein is CASTADRGTKKLFF.

This clone was seen a few times. CDR3 nucleotide sequence: TGCGCCAGCAGCACGGGACAGGGGGCGGTCTACTATGGCTACACCTTC. As protein: CASSTGQGAVYYGYTF. V and J are TRBV5-1 and TRBJ1-2; 12 positions match TRBD1. Losses at the gene ends were 4 bases for V and 3 bases for J; bases not matched to a gene: 7. This CDR3 contains 16 residues. Germline CDR1 is SGHRS and CDR2 is YFSETQ.

The chain links TRBV6-5 to TRBJ2-4, with D perhaps matching TRBD1 (7 bases). The ends were cut back, 5 bases at V and 6 bases at J, with 17 bases in the middle. Germline V gene sequence: CDR1 MNHEY, CDR2 SVGAGI. This CDR3 region has 15 residues. The CDR3 DNA reads as TGTGCCAGCAGTCTAGGAGGGGGCTGGGGAAACATTCAGTACTTC. This encodes CASSLGGGWGNIQYF.

This clone appeared once. The chain carries TRBV21-1 and TRBJ2-7; TRBD1, the table's D call, lacks a check against the DNA. TRBV21-1 is assigned pseudogene status. This CDR3 comprises 15 residues. CDR3 loop: CASSKRSPRAYEQYF. The CDR3 coding sequence is TGTGCCAGCAGCAAACGAAGTCCCAGGGCCTACGAGCAGTACTTC.

V and J are TRBV7-9 and TRBJ1-1; TRBD1 is a possible D gene (5 bases). This CDR3 contains 19 residues. Germline values: CDR1 SEHNR, CDR2 FQNEAQ (reference sequence). Trimming pared 4 bases from V and 1 base from J, leaving 25 bases between. CDR3 nucleotide sequence: TGTGCCAGCAGCTGGATGGCCGGGGGTAGATCTCGAAGGAACACTGAAGCTTTCTTT. Its protein product is CASSWMAGGRSRRNTEAFF.

The chain combines TRBV4-2 with TRBJ2-3; 11 bases map to TRBD2. Germline CDR1 reads LGHNA; CDR2 reads YNFKEQ. The CDR3 covers 21 residues. With 1 base clipped from V and 0 bases from J, the junction kept 15 bases outside the gene matches. The CDR3 spells CASSQGRASGGHALSTDTQYF. CDR3 sequence (DNA): TGTGCCAGCAGCCAAGGAAGGGCTAGCGGGGGGCACGCACTAAGCACAGATACGCAGTATTTT.

V gene TRBV7-6 combines with J gene TRBJ1-4; D ambiguous. V lost 5 bases and J lost 4, with 17 bases in between. Germline V gene lookup returns CDR1 SGHVS and CDR2 FNYEAQ. The CDR3 length is 16 residues. The CDR3 DNA reads as TGTGCCAGCAGCCACCACCGGATTCCGTTTAATGAAAAACTGTTTTTT. It is translated as CASSHHRIPFNEKLFF.

This clone was counted only a few times. The chain has TRBV11-2 and TRBJ2-3; TRBD2 matches at 7 bases. Trimming at V came to 1 base and at J to 4 bases, leaving 5 bases not matched to a gene. The V gene's germline CDR1 is SGHAT and CDR2 FQNNGV. This CDR3 is built from 15 residues. The CDR3 DNA is TGTGCCAGCAGCTTAGCGCTCCTAGCGGCAGATACGCAGTATTTT. Amino acid sequence: CASSLALLAADTQYF.

The V gene is TRBV5-1, the J gene TRBJ2-3; D may be TRBD1 or TRBD2 (7 bases each). Between the trimmed V and J ends, which lost 2 bases and 1 base, there was a span of 17 bases. This CDR3 is built from 17 residues. CDR1 SGHRS and CDR2 YFSETQ come from the germline V gene. CDR3 coding DNA: TGCGCCAGCAGCTTAGGGGAGGGGGCTGAGGGCACAGATACGCAGTATTTT. Protein sequence: CASSLGEGAEGTDTQYF.

The CDR3 sequence: CASSLVGQPQHF. The CDR3 coding sequence is TGTGCCAGCAGCTTAGTTGGTCAGCCCCAGCATTTT. The chain uses TRBV7-8 and TRBJ1-5, with D unresolved. Trimming cost V 1 base and J 6 bases, with 4 bases left between them. The length of the CDR3 is 12 residues. Looked up from germline, CDR1 is SGHVS and CDR2 is FQNEAQ. The full variable domain, with the rest looked up from reference TRBV7-8 and TRBJ1-5, is GAGVSQSPRYKVAKRGQDVALRCDPISGHVSLFWYQQALGQGPEFLTYFQNEAQLDKSGLPSDRFFAERPEGSVSTLKIQRTQQEDSAVYLCASSLVGQPQHFGDGTRLSIL.

The chain combines TRBV15 with TRBJ1-2; no clear D gene. The CDR3 totals 11 residues. The germline V gene has CDR1 LNHNV and CDR2 YYDKDF (reference sequence). V dropped 3 bases and J dropped 4 bases, with 3 bases sitting between them. CDR3 DNA sequence: TGTGCCACCAGCAGGGGCTATGGCTACACCTTC. Its translation is CATSRGYGYTF.

This rearrangement joins TRBV2 to TRBJ2-5, with TRBD1 as a possible D gene (5 bases). The CDR3 consists of 14 residues. The V gene's germline CDR1 is SNHLY and CDR2 FYNNEI. Trimming took off 6 bases at V and 0 bases at J, with 11 bases between the two ends. CDR3 nucleotides: TGTGCCAGCAGACAGGCGGCGTACCAAGAGACCCAGTACTTC. The encoded protein is CASRQAAYQETQYF. The variable domain in full, completed from reference TRBV2 and TRBJ2-5, reads EPEVTQTPSHQVTQMGQEVILRCVPISNHLYFYWYRQILGQKVEFLVSFYNNEISEKSEIFDDQFSVERPDGSNFTLKIRSTKLEDSAMYFCASRQAAYQETQYFGPGTRLLVL.

The rearrangement joins TRBV7-6 to TRBJ1-6; no reliable D call. Trimming cost V 2 bases and J 3 bases, with 5 bases left between them. Germline-derived CDR1 and CDR2 are SGHVS and FNYEAQ. This CDR3 is 14 amino acids long. The CDR3 DNA follows: TGTGCCAGCAGCTTATCAAACTATAATTCACCCCTCCACTTT. Its translation: CASSLSNYNSPLHF.